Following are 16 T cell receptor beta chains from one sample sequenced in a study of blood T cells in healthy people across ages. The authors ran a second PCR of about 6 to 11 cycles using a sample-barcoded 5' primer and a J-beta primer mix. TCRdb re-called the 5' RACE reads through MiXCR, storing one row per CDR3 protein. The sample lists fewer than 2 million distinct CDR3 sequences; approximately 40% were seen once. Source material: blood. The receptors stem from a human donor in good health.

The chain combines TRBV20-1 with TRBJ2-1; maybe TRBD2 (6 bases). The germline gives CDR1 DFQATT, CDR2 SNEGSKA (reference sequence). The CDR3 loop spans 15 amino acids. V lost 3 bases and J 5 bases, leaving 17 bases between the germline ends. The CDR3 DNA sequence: TGCAGTGCTAGTCCCCGCGGGGCGTTACACAATGAGCAGTTCTTC. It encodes CSASPRGALHNEQFF.

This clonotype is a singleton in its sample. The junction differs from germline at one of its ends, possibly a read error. The DNA of the CDR3 is TGTGCCAGCAGACTAAATGAAAAACGGTTTTTT. This encodes CASRLNEKRFF. The chain combines TRBV27 with TRBJ1-4; D gene unclear. There are 11 residues in the CDR3. CDR1 and CDR2 from the germline V gene are MNHEY and SMNVEV (reference sequence).

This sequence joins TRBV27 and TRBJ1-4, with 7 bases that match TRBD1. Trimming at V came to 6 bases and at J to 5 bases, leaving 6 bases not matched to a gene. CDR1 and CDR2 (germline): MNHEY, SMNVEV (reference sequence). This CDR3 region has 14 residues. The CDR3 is CASSATGRNEKLFF. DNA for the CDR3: TGTGCCAGCAGCGCGACAGGGAGAAATGAAAAACTGTTTTTT.

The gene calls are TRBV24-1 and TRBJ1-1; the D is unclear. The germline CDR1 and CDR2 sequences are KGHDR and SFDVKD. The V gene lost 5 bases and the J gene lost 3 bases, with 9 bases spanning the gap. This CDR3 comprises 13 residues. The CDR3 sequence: CATSGRGDTEAFF. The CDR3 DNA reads TGTGCCACCAGTGGACGGGGTGACACTGAAGCTTTCTTT.

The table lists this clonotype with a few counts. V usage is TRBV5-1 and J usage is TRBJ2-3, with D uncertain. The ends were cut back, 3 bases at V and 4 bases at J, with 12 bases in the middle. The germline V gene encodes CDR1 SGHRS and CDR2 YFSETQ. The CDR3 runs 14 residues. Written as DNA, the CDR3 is TGCGCCAGCAGCTATACGGTGGGCCCAGATACGCAGTATTTT. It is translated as CASSYTVGPDTQYF.

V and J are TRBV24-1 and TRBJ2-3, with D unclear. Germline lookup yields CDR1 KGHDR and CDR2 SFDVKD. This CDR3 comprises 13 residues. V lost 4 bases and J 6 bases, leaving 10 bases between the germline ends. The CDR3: CATSDQTLDTQYF. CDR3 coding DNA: TGTGCCACCAGTGACCAGACCCTGGATACGCAGTATTTT.

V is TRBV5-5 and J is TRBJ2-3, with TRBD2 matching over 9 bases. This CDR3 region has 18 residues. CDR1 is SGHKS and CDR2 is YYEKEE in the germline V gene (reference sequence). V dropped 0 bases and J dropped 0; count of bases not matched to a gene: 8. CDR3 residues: CASSLASGVSSSTDTQYF. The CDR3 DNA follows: TGTGCCAGCAGCTTGGCTAGCGGGGTATCGTCTAGCACAGATACGCAGTATTTT.

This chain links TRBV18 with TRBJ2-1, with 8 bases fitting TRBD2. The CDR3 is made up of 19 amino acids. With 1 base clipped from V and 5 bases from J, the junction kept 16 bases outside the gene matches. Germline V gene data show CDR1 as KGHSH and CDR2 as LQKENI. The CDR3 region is CASSPRVFSTGLGHNEQFF. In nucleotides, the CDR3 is TGTGCCAGCTCACCACGCGTTTTTTCGACGGGACTAGGCCACAATGAGCAGTTCTTC.

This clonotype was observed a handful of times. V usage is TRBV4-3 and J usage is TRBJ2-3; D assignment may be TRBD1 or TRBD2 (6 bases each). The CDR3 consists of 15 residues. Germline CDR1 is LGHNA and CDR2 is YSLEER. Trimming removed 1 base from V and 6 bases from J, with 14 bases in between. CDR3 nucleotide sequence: TGCGCCAGCAGCCAAGGTTGGGGGGCGCTGGATACGCAGTATTTT. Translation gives CASSQGWGALDTQYF.

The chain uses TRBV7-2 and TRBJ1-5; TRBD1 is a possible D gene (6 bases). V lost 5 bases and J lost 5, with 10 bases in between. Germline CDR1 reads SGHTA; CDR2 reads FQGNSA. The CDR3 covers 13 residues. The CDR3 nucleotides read TGTGCCAGCAGCCTGTGGACAGATCAGCCCCAGCATTTT. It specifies CASSLWTDQPQHF.

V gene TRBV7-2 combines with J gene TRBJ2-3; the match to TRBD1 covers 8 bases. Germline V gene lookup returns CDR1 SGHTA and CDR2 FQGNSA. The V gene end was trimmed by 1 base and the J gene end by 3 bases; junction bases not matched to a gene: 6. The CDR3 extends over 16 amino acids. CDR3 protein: CASSLDRTGRTDTQYF. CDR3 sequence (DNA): TGTGCCAGCAGCTTAGATAGGACAGGGAGAACAGATACGCAGTATTTT.

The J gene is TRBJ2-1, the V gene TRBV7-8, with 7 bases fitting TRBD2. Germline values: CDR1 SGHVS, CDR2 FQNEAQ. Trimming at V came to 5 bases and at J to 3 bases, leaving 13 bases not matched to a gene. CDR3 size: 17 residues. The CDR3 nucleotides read TGTGCCAGCAGCCAGTCACTAAACCGGGACTACTACAATGAGCAGTTCTTC. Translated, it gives CASSQSLNRDYYNEQFF.

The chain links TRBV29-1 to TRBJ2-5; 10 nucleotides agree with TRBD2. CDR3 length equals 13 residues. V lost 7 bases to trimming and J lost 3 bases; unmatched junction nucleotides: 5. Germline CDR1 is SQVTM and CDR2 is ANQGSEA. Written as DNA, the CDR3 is TGCAGCGCCACAGGACTAGCGGAAGAGACCCAGTACTTC. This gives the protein CSATGLAEETQYF.

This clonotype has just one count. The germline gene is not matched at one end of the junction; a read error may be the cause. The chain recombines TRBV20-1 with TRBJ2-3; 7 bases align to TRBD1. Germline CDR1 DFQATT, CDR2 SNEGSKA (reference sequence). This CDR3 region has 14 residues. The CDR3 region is CSAPDRRRTGTQYF. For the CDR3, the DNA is TGCAGTGCACCGGACAGGCGGAGGACAGGTACGCAGTATTTT.

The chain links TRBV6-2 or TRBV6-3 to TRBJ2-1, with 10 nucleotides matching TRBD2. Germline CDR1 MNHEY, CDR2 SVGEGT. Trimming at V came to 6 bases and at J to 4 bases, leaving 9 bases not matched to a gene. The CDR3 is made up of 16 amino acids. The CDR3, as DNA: TGTGCCAGCAGCCAGAGGTCTAGCGGGGGTTACAATGAGCAGTTCTTC. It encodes CASSQRSSGGYNEQFF.

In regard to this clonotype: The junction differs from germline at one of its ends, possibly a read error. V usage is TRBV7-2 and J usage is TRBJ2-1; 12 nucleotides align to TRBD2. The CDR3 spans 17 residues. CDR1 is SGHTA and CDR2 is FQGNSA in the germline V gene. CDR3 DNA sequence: TGTGCCAGCAGTTTAGGGCTAGCGGGGGGGCCGCACAATGAGCAGTTCTTC. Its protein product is CASSLGLAGGPHNEQFF. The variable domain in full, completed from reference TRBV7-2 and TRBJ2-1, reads GAGVSQSPSNKVTEKGKDVELRCDPISGHTALYWYRQSLGQGLEFLIYFQGNSAPDKSGLPSDRFSAERTGGSVSTLTIQRTQQEDSAVYLCASSLGLAGGPHNEQFFGPGTRLTVL.